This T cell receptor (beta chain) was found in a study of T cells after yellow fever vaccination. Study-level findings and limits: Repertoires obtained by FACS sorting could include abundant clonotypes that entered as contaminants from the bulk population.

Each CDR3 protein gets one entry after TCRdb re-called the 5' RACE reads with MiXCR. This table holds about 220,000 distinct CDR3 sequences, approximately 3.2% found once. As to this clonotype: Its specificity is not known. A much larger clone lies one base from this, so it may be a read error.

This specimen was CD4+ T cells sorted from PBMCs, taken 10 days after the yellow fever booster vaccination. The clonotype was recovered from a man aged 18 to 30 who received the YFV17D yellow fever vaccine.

The DNA of the CDR3 is TGTGCCAGCAGCCCATACCGGACAGGGCTAAATCTGCCCCAGCATTTT. Its protein product is CASSPYRTGLNLPQHF. The chain is built from TRBV12-3 or TRBV12-4 and TRBJ1-5; 8 bases line up with TRBD1. The CDR3 length is 16 residues.